This record looks at one TCR beta chain sequence and its context. What it binds is not known. These data belong to a study of cytomegalovirus exposure and HLA in healthy donors. Germline V gene data show CDR1 as GTSNPN and CDR2 as SVGIG (reference sequence). The CDR3 extends over 15 amino acids. The V and J ends lost 3 bases and 2 bases respectively, with 17 bases between them. Study results and caveats: TCR beta V- and J-gene trimming, according to a later analysis, was linked to a missense DCLRE1C variant. A highly shared variant cluster was judged a likely technical artifact. Among donors in an Asian-associated ancestry cluster, a later analysis reportedly found fewer N-insertions than the approximately 670-donor mean.

PCR primers comprised 60 Vbeta and 13 Jbeta primers. Sequencing was performed with immunoSEQ multiplex PCR; in TCRdb, only in-frame clones are kept and a portion is missing. The sample records around 220,000 clones, 65% to 80% being singletons. The sample comprised PBMCs. The chain is built from TRBV30 and TRBJ2-7; a possible D gene is TRBD2 (5 bases). This sequence originates from a girl aged 2 to 10 in good health and CMV-seronegative. The CDR3 is CAWSPSRDRAYEQYF. Written as DNA, the CDR3 is TGTGCCTGGAGCCCATCCCGGGATCGAGCCTACGAGCAGTACTTC. Variable domain in full (rest from reference TRBV30 and TRBJ2-7): SQTIHQWPATLVQPVGSPLSLECTVEGTSNPNLYWYRQAAGRGLQLLFYSVGIGQISSEVPQNLSASRPQDRQFILSSKKLLLSDSGFYLCAWSPSRDRAYEQYFGPGTRLTVT.